The 32 T cell receptor beta chains given below trace back to one sample, sequenced in a study of cytomegalovirus exposure and HLA in healthy donors. Profiling relied on immunoSEQ multiplex PCR, and the TCRdb table lists in-frame clones only, not all of them. The sample includes 130,000 to 150,000 clones, 70% to 90% of them seen just once. Sequencing was performed on PBMCs. All receptors come from a young woman in good health and CMV-seropositive.

V usage is TRBV29-1 and J usage is TRBJ2-7; D might be TRBD2 (6 bases). The germline CDR1 and CDR2 sequences are SQVTM and ANQGSEA. This CDR3 has 13 amino acids. V lost 1 base and J 0 bases, leaving 7 bases between the germline ends. DNA for the CDR3: TGCAGCGTTGAAGTAGCGGACTCCTACGAGCAGTACTTC. The encoded protein is CSVEVADSYEQYF.

The genes are TRBV9 and TRBJ2-3; the match to TRBD1 covers 9 bases. The CDR3 runs 16 residues. Trimming cost V 3 bases and J 7 bases; bases outside gene matches: 12. The V gene's germline CDR1 is SGDLS and CDR2 YYNGEE. CDR3 residues: CASSATGTGRTNTQYF. For the CDR3, the DNA is TGTGCCAGCAGCGCCACCGGGACAGGGAGGACTAATACGCAGTATTTT.

V usage is TRBV6-1 and J usage is TRBJ2-3; 9 bases are shared with TRBD2. The CDR3 is 13 residues long. The germline V gene has CDR1 MNHNS and CDR2 SASEGT. The junction had 3 bases not matched to a gene; V was cut back by 7 bases and J by 4 bases. CDR3 protein: CASIAGVSDTQYF. The CDR3 DNA reads TGTGCCAGCATAGCGGGGGTATCAGATACGCAGTATTTT.

This clone occurred a few times. The chain is built from TRBV5-1 and TRBJ1-2; 7 bases line up with TRBD1. The CDR3 is made up of 13 amino acids. Germline lookup yields CDR1 SGHRS and CDR2 YFSETQ. The V segment lost 4 bases and the J segment 4 bases; nucleotides outside the gene matches: 4. The CDR3 reads CASSATGLYGYTF. The CDR3, as DNA: TGCGCCAGCAGCGCGACAGGGCTCTATGGCTACACCTTC.

The chain recombines TRBV2 with TRBJ1-1, with a tentative D call TRBD1 (5 bases). Germline-derived CDR1 and CDR2 are SNHLY and FYNNEI. This CDR3 region has 13 residues. The V end was cut by 7 bases, the J end by 5 bases, with 14 bases between. The CDR3 DNA sequence: TGTGCCAGCAACTCCAGGGTGGGGACTGAAGCTTTCTTT. It translates to CASNSRVGTEAFF.

The CDR3 sequence: CASSALGQGVGNTEAFF. The CDR3 nucleotides are TGCGCCAGCAGCGCCTTGGGACAGGGAGTCGGGAACACTGAAGCTTTCTTT. The chain is built from TRBV5-1 and TRBJ1-1, with TRBD1 matching 9 bases. CDR1 and CDR2 (germline): SGHRS, YFSETQ. The CDR3 extends over 17 amino acids. Trimming at V came to 4 bases and at J to 1 base, leaving 11 bases not matched to a gene.

The CDR3 loop reads CAISPGGASSGANVLTF. The CDR3 DNA follows: TGTGCCATCAGTCCAGGGGGCGCCTCATCTGGGGCCAACGTCCTGACTTTC. J is TRBJ2-6 and V is TRBV10-3, with 8 nucleotides matching TRBD1. Germline assignment: CDR1 ENHRY and CDR2 SYGVKD. V shed 5 bases and J 1 base; nucleotides not matched to a gene: 7. The CDR3 totals 17 residues.

The rearrangement uses TRBV4-1 and TRBJ2-1, with TRBD1 matching over 7 bases. CDR3 length: 17 amino acids. The germline gives CDR1 MGHRA, CDR2 YSYEKL. The V gene end was trimmed by 1 base and the J gene end by 2 bases; junction bases not matched to a gene: 8. Here the CDR3 DNA reads TGCGCCAGCAGCCAAGGTTGGGGACAGATAACCTACAATGAGCAGTTCTTC. Translation: CASSQGWGQITYNEQFF.

The chain couples TRBV27 to TRBJ2-6; 9 nucleotides agree with TRBD1. The CDR3 loop spans 17 amino acids. The V and J ends lost 5 bases and 0 bases, in that order; junction bases with no gene match: 5. CDR1 MNHEY and CDR2 SMNVEV come from the germline V gene (reference sequence). The CDR3 DNA reads as TGTGCCAGCAGTCCGGGACAGGGTCTCTCTGGGGCCAACGTCCTGACTTTC. Protein product: CASSPGQGLSGANVLTF.

The chain joins TRBV4-2 to TRBJ2-3, with a tentative D call TRBD2 (5 bases). V was pared by 1 base and J by 4 bases, with 15 bases between. The CDR3 covers 16 residues. The germline CDR1 and CDR2 sequences are LGHNA and YNFKEQ. CDR3: CASSQGAGITADTQYF. DNA of the CDR3: TGTGCCAGCAGCCAAGGGGCGGGTATTACCGCAGATACGCAGTATTTT.

Regarding this clone: Mismatch with germline at one junction end may stem from a read error. Other DNA sequences within the sample encode an identical CDR3. The V and J genes are TRBV2 and TRBJ1-1, with a weak D call TRBD1 (5 bases). Germline assignment: CDR1 SNHLY and CDR2 FYNNEI. This CDR3 spans 13 amino acids. The CDR3 protein is CASSGQWNTEAFF. CDR3 sequence (DNA): TGTGCCAGCAGTGGACAGTGGAACACTGAGGCTTTCTTT.

V is TRBV5-1 and J is TRBJ2-5; the match to TRBD1 covers 8 bases. CDR1 and CDR2 from the germline V gene are SGHRS and YFSETQ. V shed 4 bases and J 5 bases; nucleotides not matched to a gene: 7. CDR3 size: 14 residues. DNA of the CDR3: TGCGCCAGCAGCCCAGGGGGCGCGGAGGAGACCCAGTACTTC. Its translation: CASSPGGAEETQYF.

V and J are TRBV28 and TRBJ2-7, with 13 bases identical to TRBD2. The CDR3 runs 14 residues. CDR1 and CDR2 from the germline V gene are MDHEN and SYDVKM. The V and J ends lost 7 bases and 6 bases, in that order; junction bases with no gene match: 6. CDR3 coding DNA: TGTGCCAGCAAGGGGACTAGCGGGATAGGCGAGCAGTACTTC. It yields the protein CASKGTSGIGEQYF.

The gene calls are TRBV28 and TRBJ2-7; the D gene is possibly TRBD1 (6 bases). The CDR3 spans 12 residues. Germline V gene sequence: CDR1 MDHEN, CDR2 SYDVKM. The V gene lost 7 bases and the J gene lost 5 bases, with 12 bases spanning the gap. CDR3: CASTTGSDEQYF. DNA for the CDR3: TGTGCCAGCACCACAGGGAGCGACGAGCAGTACTTC. The variable domain in full, with the rest retrieved from reference TRBV28 and TRBJ2-7, is DVKVTQSSRYLVKRTGEKVFLECVQDMDHENMFWYRQDPGLGLRLIYFSYDVKMKEKGDIPEGYSVSREKKERFSLILESASTNQTSMYLCASTTGSDEQYFGPGTRLTVT.

In this sample, this clone turned up a few times. The chain couples TRBV25-1 to TRBJ1-6; D uncertain. The ends were cut back, 3 bases at V and 9 bases at J, with 9 bases in the middle. This CDR3 region has 13 residues. CDR1 MGHDK and CDR2 SYGVNS come from the germline V gene. This CDR3 is CASSDRRGSPLHF. The CDR3 DNA reads as TGTGCCAGCAGTGACCGCCGGGGTTCACCCCTCCACTTT. The full variable domain, with the rest looked up from reference TRBV25-1 and TRBJ1-6, is EADIYQTPRYLVIGTGKKITLECSQTMGHDKMYWYQQDPGMELHLIHYSYGVNSTEKGDLSSESTVSRIRTEHFPLTLESARPSHTSQYLCASSDRRGSPLHFGNGTRLTVT.

As for this clone: An end of the junction differs from the germline gene, which may be a read error. J is TRBJ2-5 and V is TRBV7-7, with TRBD2 matching 12 bases. This CDR3 spans 16 amino acids. Per the germline V gene, CDR1 is SSHAT and CDR2 is FNYEAQ (reference sequence). The CDR3 coding sequence is TGTGCTAGCAGCTTAGCTAGCGGGGGGGCCGGGGAGACCCAGTACTTC. Translated: CASSLASGGAGETQYF.

The chain joins TRBV19 to TRBJ1-3; D uncertain. Germline CDR1 and CDR2: LNHDA and SQIVND (reference sequence). The CDR3 has 16 residues. V lost 4 bases and J 0 bases, leaving 13 bases between the germline ends. CDR3 amino acids: CASSRVPGSSGNTIYF. DNA of the CDR3: TGTGCCAGTAGTAGAGTACCCGGGAGCTCTGGAAACACCATATATTTT.

CDR3 sequence (DNA): TGTGCCAGCCGGGTAGCGGGGGACAATGAGCAGTTCTTC. Protein sequence: CASRVAGDNEQFF. This chain links TRBV27 with TRBJ2-1; TRBD2 agrees at 9 bases. Germline V lookup: CDR1 MNHEY, CDR2 SMNVEV (reference sequence). The junction had 4 bases not matched to a gene; V was cut back by 8 bases and J by 5 bases. This CDR3 has 13 amino acids.

The rearrangement uses TRBV27 and TRBJ2-1; 9 bases align to TRBD2. The CDR3 length is 13 residues. Germline V gene sequence: CDR1 MNHEY, CDR2 SMNVEV (reference sequence). J gave up 8 bases and V 3 bases, and 2 bases lay outside the gene matches. As DNA, the CDR3 is TGTGCCAGCAGTTTGCGGGAGGGCGATGAGCAGTTCTTC. This gives the protein CASSLREGDEQFF.

The rearrangement uses TRBV6-5 and TRBJ1-6, with 7 positions matching TRBD1. J gave up 10 bases and V 8 bases, and 11 bases lay outside the gene matches. CDR1 MNHEY and CDR2 SVGAGI come from the germline V gene. CDR3 length: 14 residues. In DNA form, the CDR3 reads TGTGCCAGCGGCGGACAGGACTTGTACTCACCCCTCCACTTT. Its translation: CASGGQDLYSPLHF.

The sample holds a few counts of this clone. The chain combines TRBV7-2 with TRBJ2-5; 8 positions match TRBD1. Germline loops: CDR1 SGHTA, CDR2 FQGNSA. V lost 4 bases, J lost 5 bases, and 9 bases stayed unmatched. This CDR3 has 15 amino acids. CDR3 in amino acids: CASSSPTGVSETQYF. The CDR3 DNA follows: TGTGCCAGCAGCTCCCCGACAGGGGTTAGTGAGACCCAGTACTTC.

V and J are TRBV6-5 and TRBJ2-3, with TRBD1 matching over 7 bases. The CDR3 spans 15 residues. Germline CDR1 reads MNHEY; CDR2 reads SVGAGI. J lost 0 bases, V lost 6 bases, and 6 bases had no gene match. CDR3 coding DNA: TGTGCCAGCAGACCCGGGACAGCCAGCACAGATACGCAGTATTTT. Amino acid sequence: CASRPGTASTDTQYF.

This clone was seen a single time. The chain combines TRBV9 with TRBJ1-1; TRBD1 matches 8 bases. CDR3 size: 14 residues. Germline V lookup: CDR1 SGDLS, CDR2 YYNGEE. V gave up 2 bases and J gave up 5 bases; unmatched junction bases: 5. This chain's CDR3 is CASSVGQGGTEAFF. CDR3 DNA: TGTGCCAGCAGCGTCGGACAGGGAGGAACTGAAGCTTTCTTT. Supplemented by reference TRBV9 and TRBJ1-1, the full variable domain reads DSGVTQTPKHLITATGQRVTLRCSPRSGDLSVYWYQQSLDQGLQFLIQYYNGEERAKGNILERFSAQQFPDLHSELNLSSLELGDSALYFCASSVGQGGTEAFFGQGTRLTVV.

The rearrangement joins TRBV9 to TRBJ2-3, with 13 bases aligning to TRBD2. The CDR3 totals 15 residues. The germline V gene has CDR1 SGDLS and CDR2 YYNGEE. The V gene end was trimmed by 3 bases and the J gene end by 9 bases; junction bases not matched to a gene: 7. The CDR3 is CASSASGTSGETQYF. CDR3 DNA: TGTGCCAGCAGCGCCTCCGGGACTAGCGGGGAAACGCAGTATTTT.

The genes are TRBV6-5 and TRBJ1-4; TRBD1 is a possible D gene (6 bases). The V gene lost 5 bases and the J gene lost 6 bases, with 16 bases spanning the gap. CDR1 and CDR2 from the germline V gene are MNHEY and SVGAGI. The CDR3 runs 15 residues. CDR3 bases: TGTGCCAGCAGTCGTCAGGGGAGGGGAGATGAAAAACTGTTTTTT. This encodes CASSRQGRGDEKLFF.

This chain connects TRBV5-1 to TRBJ2-5, with D uncertain. The CDR3 runs 14 residues. From germline, CDR1 is SGHRS and CDR2 YFSETQ. The V gene lost 0 bases and the J gene lost 2 bases, with 8 bases spanning the gap. Here the CDR3 DNA reads TGCGCCAGCAGCTTGGTGCCACAACAAGAGACCCAGTACTTC. Translated: CASSLVPQQETQYF.

The rearrangement uses TRBV6-1 and TRBJ1-5, with TRBD1 matching 7 bases. V was clipped by 6 bases and J by 1 base; unmatched bases: 3. Germline CDR1 is MNHNS and CDR2 is SASEGT. The CDR3 is 14 amino acids. CDR3 coding DNA: TGTGCCAGCAGAAGACAGGGAAGCAATCAGCCCCAGCATTTT. As protein: CASRRQGSNQPQHF.

The chain joins TRBV6-1 to TRBJ2-5, with 13 bases aligning to TRBD2. CDR1 is MNHNS and CDR2 is SASEGT in the germline V gene. V lost 1 base to trimming and J lost 4 bases; unmatched junction nucleotides: 12. The CDR3 is made up of 19 amino acids. CDR3 loop: CASSEVFLTSGGRGETQYF. CDR3 bases: TGTGCCAGCAGTGAAGTTTTTTTGACTAGCGGGGGGAGGGGAGAGACCCAGTACTTC.

J is TRBJ1-1 and V is TRBV13, with D maybe TRBD1 (5 bases). The CDR3 consists of 14 residues. Germline V gene sequence: CDR1 PRHDT, CDR2 FYEKMQ (reference sequence). V was cut by 3 bases and J by 0 bases, with 8 bases left in between. The CDR3 DNA follows: TGTGCCAGCAGCTTCGCAGGGATGAACACTGAAGCTTTCTTT. It is translated as CASSFAGMNTEAFF.

CDR3 region: CASSLVGRGSTEAFF. For the CDR3, the DNA is TGTGCCAGCAGCTTAGTGGGGAGGGGAAGCACTGAAGCTTTCTTT. This rearrangement joins TRBV7-9 to TRBJ1-1, with D maybe TRBD1 (5 bases). Germline CDR1 SEHNR, CDR2 FQNEAQ (reference sequence). V was clipped by 1 base and J by 4 bases, with 13 bases between them. This CDR3 has 15 amino acids.

CDR3 nucleotide sequence: TGTGCCAGTAGTAGGACAGCTAGCACAGATACGCAGTATTTT. This translates into CASSRTASTDTQYF. The rearrangement links TRBV19 to TRBJ2-3, with D perhaps TRBD1 (6 bases). Germline V gives CDR1 LNHDA, CDR2 SQIVND (reference sequence). This CDR3 spans 14 amino acids. Trimming stripped 4 bases from V and 0 bases from J, with 8 bases between. Combining the CDR3 with reference TRBV19 and TRBJ2-3 gives the whole variable domain DGGITQSPKYLFRKEGQNVTLSCEQNLNHDAMYWYRQDPGQGLRLIYYSQIVNDFQKGDIAEGYSVSREKKESFPLTVTSAQKNPTAFYLCASSRTASTDTQYFGPGTRLTVL.

The chain recombines TRBV5-6 with TRBJ2-1; maybe TRBD2 (7 bases). There are 15 residues in the CDR3. Germline V gene lookup returns CDR1 SGHDT and CDR2 YYEEEE. Trimming shortened V by 2 bases and J by 7 bases, and 16 bases separated the two germline ends. This chain's CDR3 is CASSFVGGPGNEQFF. CDR3 bases: TGTGCCAGCAGCTTTGTGGGGGGGCCAGGGAATGAGCAGTTCTTC.